One sample yielded the 24 T cell receptor beta chains listed below, sequenced in a study of shared clonotypes between healthy human individuals (dated by TCRdb to the early 2020s). Libraries were prepared through the immunoSEQ multiplex PCR assay. TCRdb carries this immuneACCESS record with in-frame sequences only. Its versions omit some clonotypes, under half of them owing to an unresolved V gene in the studies checked, with the rest unexplained. A total of 2 million to 2.5 million clones appear in this sample, 85% to 95% of them only once. Of the sample, more than 0.35% is held by the ten largest clones. The sample taken for sequencing was naive CD4+ T cells from PBMCs. This specimen's cell subset or site label, per the study, means: CD45RA+ positively selected. Receptors originate from a man between 18 and 29 years old in good health. Some clones in this sample may be carry-over from other donors' samples.

V usage is TRBV9 and J usage is TRBJ1-3, with unresolved D. V lost 0 bases and J lost 0, with 10 bases in between. The CDR3 consists of 16 residues. Germline CDR1 is SGDLS and CDR2 is YYNGEE. CDR3 DNA sequence: TGTGCCAGCAGCGTAGCATCGGATGCCTCTGGAAACACCATATATTTT. Protein sequence: CASSVASDASGNTIYF. The full variable domain, completed using reference TRBV9 and TRBJ1-3, is DSGVTQTPKHLITATGQRVTLRCSPRSGDLSVYWYQQSLDQGLQFLIQYYNGEERAKGNILERFSAQQFPDLHSELNLSSLELGDSALYFCASSVASDASGNTIYFGEGSWLTVV.

This chain uses TRBV7-3 with TRBJ2-3; D is perhaps TRBD2 (6 bases). V shed 2 bases and J shed 7 bases, with 16 bases lying between them. This CDR3 is 15 amino acids long. The V gene's germline CDR1 is SGHTA and CDR2 FQGTGA. CDR3 sequence reads: CASSLVRGPPHTQYF. The CDR3 DNA reads as TGTGCCAGCAGCTTAGTGCGGGGCCCCCCCCATACGCAGTATTTT.

For this clone: Other DNA sequences in this sample translate to the same CDR3. J is TRBJ2-7 and V is TRBV28, with 12 bases identical to TRBD2. Germline CDR1 and CDR2: MDHEN and SYDVKM. The CDR3 totals 15 residues. Trimming cost V 1 base and J 4 bases; bases outside gene matches: 2. The CDR3 sequence is CASSLLTSGSYEQYF. The CDR3 DNA follows: TGTGCCAGCAGTTTATTGACTAGCGGGAGTTACGAGCAGTACTTC.

The rearrangement links TRBV15 to TRBJ1-2, with 10 bases lining up with TRBD1. Germline V gene lookup returns CDR1 LNHNV and CDR2 YYDKDF (reference sequence). CDR3 length equals 17 residues. J lost 7 bases, V lost 0 bases, and 11 bases had no gene match. The CDR3 nucleotides are TGTGCCACCAGCAGAGACCCCTTCCCGGGACAGGGGTCTGGCTACACCTTC. This encodes CATSRDPFPGQGSGYTF.

The rearrangement joins TRBV25-1 to TRBJ1-4; TRBD1 matches at 7 bases. Germline assignment: CDR1 MGHDK and CDR2 SYGVNS. The CDR3 runs 13 residues. V shed 4 bases, J shed 11 bases, and the junction held 7 bases outside the gene matches. This chain's CDR3 is CASSGQGFDKLFF. DNA of the CDR3: TGTGCCAGCAGTGGACAGGGATTTGACAAACTGTTTTTT.

The chain is built from TRBV10-1 and TRBJ2-3; 10 nucleotides match TRBD2. CDR3 length: 15 amino acids. Trimming removed 10 bases from V and 4 bases from J; junction bases left unmatched: 11. The germline gives CDR1 WNHNN, CDR2 SYGVQD (reference sequence). The CDR3 loop reads CATSQLAGYSDTQYF. The CDR3 nucleotides read TGCGCCACCTCACAACTAGCGGGATATTCAGATACGCAGTATTTT.

This clone has more than one count but fewer than ten. J is TRBJ1-1 and V is TRBV29-1, with D unclear. Per germline, CDR1 SQVTM and CDR2 ANQGSEA. This CDR3 contains 11 residues. V dropped 8 bases and J dropped 1 base, with 8 bases sitting between them. The CDR3 sequence is CSSDGNTEAFF. The CDR3 bases are TGCAGCTCAGACGGGAACACTGAAGCTTTCTTT.

A remark on this clone: Other DNA sequences from this sample encode an identical CDR3 as well. The chain carries TRBV5-4 and TRBJ1-1, with D possibly being TRBD1 (6 bases). The CDR3 runs to 13 residues. Trimming cost V 4 bases and J 1 base, with 8 bases left between them. Per the germline V gene, CDR1 is SGHNT and CDR2 is YYREEE (reference sequence). The CDR3 nucleotides are TGTGCCAGCAGCGCGGACAGGAACACTGAAGCTTTCTTT. Its protein product is CASSADRNTEAFF. The whole variable domain, filled in from reference TRBV5-4 and TRBJ1-1, reads ETGVTQSPTHLIKTRGQQVTLRCSSQSGHNTVSWYQQALGQGPQFIFQYYREEENGRGNFPPRFSGLQFPNYSSELNVNALELDDSALYLCASSADRNTEAFFGQGTRLTVV.

This clone has only one observation. V usage is TRBV11-1 and J usage is TRBJ2-2; D is unclear. The CDR3 runs 13 residues. Per the germline V gene, CDR1 is SGHAT and CDR2 is FQDESV (reference sequence). Trimming removed 0 bases at V and 5 bases at J, with 4 bases between. The CDR3 sequence is CASSLAGTGELFF. CDR3 nucleotides: TGTGCCAGCAGCTTAGCGGGGACCGGGGAGCTGTTTTTT.

The chain recombines TRBV30 with TRBJ1-4; 7 bases map to TRBD1. The CDR3 runs to 16 residues. Looked up from germline, CDR1 is GTSNPN and CDR2 is SVGIG (reference sequence). V gave up 1 base and J gave up 5 bases; unmatched junction bases: 10. The CDR3 nucleotides read TGTGCCTGGAGTGACAGGGGCCACCCCTTGAATGAAAAACTGTTTTTT. Its translation is CAWSDRGHPLNEKLFF.

This chain uses TRBV4-2 with TRBJ1-2; D is undetermined. This CDR3 is built from 13 residues. V was pared by 4 bases and J by 4 bases, with 10 bases between. Germline V lookup: CDR1 LGHNA, CDR2 YNFKEQ. The CDR3 reads CASSLGRRYGYTF. Written as DNA, the CDR3 is TGTGCCAGCAGCCTTGGACGGCGCTATGGCTACACCTTC.

The J gene is TRBJ1-1, the V gene TRBV4-1, with 9 bases fitting TRBD1. The V and J ends lost 1 base and 1 base, in that order; junction bases with no gene match: 7. The germline gives CDR1 MGHRA, CDR2 YSYEKL. The CDR3 extends over 17 amino acids. The CDR3 here is CASSQVGTGTKNTEAFF. In DNA, the CDR3 is TGCGCCAGCAGCCAAGTGGGGACAGGGACAAAGAACACTGAAGCTTTCTTT.

CDR3 sequence reads: CASSEWTGANVLTF. The DNA of the CDR3 is TGTGCCAGCAGTGAATGGACTGGGGCCAACGTCCTGACTTTC. The chain is built from TRBV2 and TRBJ2-6; D not certain. The germline V gene encodes CDR1 SNHLY and CDR2 FYNNEI. V lost 2 bases and J lost 2, with 4 bases in between. CDR3 length equals 14 residues.

The chain joins TRBV6-1 to TRBJ2-3, with 7 positions matching TRBD2. V lost 2 bases, J lost 2 bases, and 13 bases stayed unmatched. This CDR3 is built from 18 residues. The germline CDR1 and CDR2 sequences are MNHNS and SASEGT. The DNA for the CDR3 is TGTGCCAGCAGTGAATGGGCTAGCGGAGCGATCAACACAGATACGCAGTATTTT. Translation: CASSEWASGAINTDTQYF.

The chain has TRBV27 and TRBJ1-2; 7 positions match TRBD1. The CDR3 consists of 12 residues. The V gene's germline CDR1 is MNHEY and CDR2 SMNVEV (reference sequence). V lost 6 bases to trimming and J lost 8 bases; unmatched junction nucleotides: 6. CDR3 sequence: CASSAGGWGYTF. CDR3 nucleotides: TGTGCCAGCAGCGCAGGGGGATGGGGCTACACCTTC.

A note on this clone: The sample contains more than one DNA sequence encoding this CDR3. The rearrangement joins TRBV28 to TRBJ1-2; no clear D. Trimming took 2 bases from V and 3 from J, leaving 7 bases between them. In germline, CDR1 is MDHEN, CDR2 SYDVKM. The CDR3 consists of 13 residues. DNA of the CDR3: TGTGCCAGCAGTTTAGGCGGCCACTATGGCTACACCTTC. Amino acid sequence: CASSLGGHYGYTF.

This clone appeared once. Other DNA sequences in the sample encode the same CDR3. This chain uses TRBV11-2 with TRBJ2-5; D possibly matches TRBD1 or TRBD2 (5 bases each). In germline, CDR1 is SGHAT, CDR2 FQNNGV. The CDR3 extends over 14 amino acids. Trimming removed 3 bases from V and 1 base from J, with 9 bases in between. In DNA, the CDR3 is TGTGCCAGCAGCTTGCAGGGAGCCCAAGAGACCCAGTACTTC. Protein product: CASSLQGAQETQYF.

The CDR3 DNA reads TGTGCCAGCAGTTCAGGGGGACAGGGACCGTACTTC. Amino acids: CASSSGGQGPYF. J is TRBJ2-7 and V is TRBV28; 9 bases fit TRBD1. The CDR3 loop spans 12 amino acids. CDR1 is MDHEN, CDR2 SYDVKM, per germline. Trimming took 4 bases from V and 12 from J; bases not matched to a gene: 7.

J is TRBJ2-2 and V is TRBV11-2; TRBD2 agrees at 13 bases. The germline gives CDR1 SGHAT, CDR2 FQNNGV. The J segment lost 6 bases and the V segment lost 5 bases, leaving 6 bases of the junction unmatched. The CDR3 sequence is 16 residues long. The CDR3 DNA reads as TGTGCCAGCAGCCCCCGACTAGCGGGAGGAGCCGGGGAGCTGTTTTTT. Protein product: CASSPRLAGGAGELFF.

The rearrangement links TRBV5-1 to TRBJ2-7; D is unresolved. V was pared by 1 base and J by 6 bases, with 11 bases between. The CDR3 is 13 residues long. CDR1 and CDR2 (germline): SGHRS, YFSETQ. The CDR3 DNA sequence: TGCGCCAGCAGCTTGAAGCAGGTTGGCGAGCAGTACTTC. This gives the protein CASSLKQVGEQYF.

On this clone itself: Sequence at one end of the junction differs from germline and may be a read error. The V and J genes are TRBV6-5 and TRBJ1-4; D unresolved. Germline CDR1 and CDR2: MNHEY and SVGAGI. The CDR3 runs to 13 residues. The CDR3 spells CATSGGLDEKLFF. CDR3 nucleotides: TGTGCCACCAGTGGAGGGTTGGATGAAAAACTGTTTTTT.

The J gene is TRBJ2-3, the V gene TRBV9; 7 bases are a match to TRBD1. Germline values: CDR1 SGDLS, CDR2 YYNGEE. The CDR3 has 15 residues. V was clipped by 6 bases and J by 7 bases; unmatched bases: 14. As DNA, the CDR3 is TGTGCCAGCACCTCCGGGACAGAAATTGTACATACGCAGTATTTT. Translation gives CASTSGTEIVHTQYF.

The chain joins TRBV28 to TRBJ1-3; the D is unclear. This CDR3 comprises 16 residues. From germline, CDR1 is MDHEN and CDR2 SYDVKM. Trimming removed 4 bases at V and 3 bases at J, with 16 bases between. CDR3 sequence reads: CASSSEIRNLGNTIYF. The DNA for the CDR3 is TGTGCCAGCAGTTCCGAGATCCGAAATCTTGGAAACACCATATATTTT.

The V and J genes are TRBV18 and TRBJ1-2; D is perhaps TRBD1 (6 bases). Germline lookup yields CDR1 KGHSH and CDR2 LQKENI. V was cut by 3 bases and J by 3 bases, with 23 bases left in between. The CDR3 contains 18 residues. Written as DNA, the CDR3 is TGTGCCAGCTCACCGACAAGCCGATCACAGGGCGGGGACTATGGCTACACCTTC. This sequence encodes CASSPTSRSQGGDYGYTF.